The T cell receptor beta chain under discussion was sequenced for a study of T cells in Graves' hyperthyroidism and ophthalmopathy (dated by TCRdb to between 2018 and 2021). Context from the whole study: Peripheral blood was sampled at the time of initial diagnosis, prior to any treatment. To identify TCR V-J signatures that set the groups apart, the researchers used a discovery cohort of more than 95 patients, made up of 43 with Graves' ophthalmopathy and about 60 with stable Graves' hyperthyroidism. An independent validation cohort of around 19 hyperthyroidism patients and about 15 patients who later progressed to ophthalmopathy tested prospective prediction of ophthalmopathy. The approximately 95 discovery patients were divided at random into training and test sets in a 7:3 ratio. In roughly six Graves' hyperthyroidism patients, the study also compared T-cell repertoires from thyroid tissue with T-cell repertoires from blood. Once sampling was done, hyperthyroidism patients were given methimazole at a starting dose of 30 mg daily, whereas ophthalmopathy patients were given high-dose intravenous methylprednisolone. The paper describes TCR Vbeta CDR3 sequencing of fewer than 150 peripheral blood samples, made up of roughly 40 ophthalmopathy patients, 70 to 75 hyperthyroidism patients and roughly 17 progressor patients. General findings and caveats noted by the study authors: In validation, progression to ophthalmopathy was predicted by the model with 70.59% sensitivity and roughly 72% specificity, a median of approximately 7.1 months before onset. Sample size was not statistically predetermined, and blinding of investigators to group allocation was not performed. Most expanded thyroid clonotypes (frequency above 0.001) were also found in blood, which suggests that blood repertoires may mirror thyroid immune responses. A model built on a 13 V-J signature distinguished ophthalmopathy from stable hyperthyroidism, reaching around 87% sensitivity and under 84% specificity in cross-validation and 80%/75% in testing.

Including the terminal cysteine and phenylalanine, the CDR3 comprises 18 residues. Just CDR3 DNA is preserved here, 54 bases in frame from base 1. Between the V and J ends, shortened by 1 base and 3 bases respectively, the junction contains 22 bases. CDR1 and CDR2 (MDHEN, SYDVKM) derive from the germline V gene. This clonotype was found many times. There is no known antigen for this receptor. There are no base qualities to consult, and no much larger clone falls within one base. TCR beta CDR3 regions were amplified from RNA transcripts. For the first round of RT-PCR on the TCR CDR3, the HTBI primer set was used together with the Qiagen OneStep RT-PCR kit. The libraries were constructed in a second round of multiplex PCR and then size-selected and purified. Sequencing of the libraries was done on an Illumina HiSeq2000 using paired-end 100 bp reads. On the study's bioinformatics: SOAPnuke was used to process the raw data, removing reads that contained adapters or uncalled bases, had a mean Phred below 15, or lacked an exact match to the constant primer or identifier. COPE v1.2.5 was used to merge high-quality paired reads, and clonotypes were defined as unique nucleotide sequences. MiTCR v1.1 was used to align clonotypes to the IMGT TRBV, TRBD and TRBJ reference segments. The analysis was restricted to V-J combinations with a frequency above 0.0001, which together covered approximately 99% of the repertoires. The TCS score was defined as F50 (clonal expansion) divided by E x V (chaos), with BLOSUM62-based TCRdist calculated between CDR3 peptides within each V-J. Welch's t-statistics and random forest reduced around 520 V-J features to 10 to 15, which were used in a naive Bayes classifier (R e1071). Using fastp trimming at Q25 and MiXCR clonotype assembly, TCRdb reanalyzed the public sequencing data and kept in-frame beta chains. Rows are unified per CDR3 protein, each entry keeping the most common DNA and genes. TCRdb's processing, not the study's, gives the V and J calls here. Counted in this sample were roughly 300,000 distinct CDR3 sequences; about 20% of them appeared once. The ten biggest clones cover about half of the sample.

Stable Graves' hyperthyroidism was defined as the absence of progression to ophthalmopathy over 18 months of follow-up. Hyperthyroidism patients were newly diagnosed, had a disease duration of under 2 months, and were aged 18 to 65 years. The study excluded patients with uncontrolled infections, other autoimmune diseases, pregnancy or lactation. Clinical symptoms, serum thyroxine and TRAb, thyroid ultrasound, and orbital computed tomography formed the basis for the diagnoses. Ficoll-Paque density gradient centrifugation was used to isolate PBMCs from approximately 10 ml of fresh peripheral blood. Trizol reagent was used to extract total RNA, and RNA quality was then checked on an Agilent 2100 Bioanalyzer.

The clonotype originates from a woman aged 50 to 60 with Graves' hyperthyroidism. The chain links TRBV28 with TRBJ2-7; the D gene is perhaps TRBD1 or TRBD2, as each covers 5 bases. Sequencing was performed on blood. The DNA sequence follows: TGTGCCAGCAGTTTATTAGGATCTGGATGGGACGGGAACTACGAGCAGTACTTC. Translated, this gives CASSLLGSGWDGNYEQYF.